This T cell receptor beta chain was obtained from a study of OX40 agonist ivuxolimab in advanced cancers. The protocol was immunoSEQ multiplex PCR, while the TCRdb copy is restricted to in-frame clones and leaves out a portion. The sample contains 60,000 to 85,000 clones, about 89% of which appear only once. The CDR3 spans 11 residues. The V gene's germline CDR1 is MNHNY and CDR2 SVGAGI (reference sequence). Trimming left V 6 bases short and J 7 bases short, with 10 bases between. The specimen was CD4+ or CD8+ T cells sorted from blood, collected in a trial of the OX40 agonist ivuxolimab. The chain links TRBV6-6 to TRBJ2-7; D is undetermined. The TCR originated in an adult with an advanced solid tumor such as melanoma, head and neck, liver or kidney cancer. CDR3 protein: CASSHGREQYF. Here the CDR3 DNA reads TGTGCCAGCAGCCACGGGCGGGAGCAGTACTTC.